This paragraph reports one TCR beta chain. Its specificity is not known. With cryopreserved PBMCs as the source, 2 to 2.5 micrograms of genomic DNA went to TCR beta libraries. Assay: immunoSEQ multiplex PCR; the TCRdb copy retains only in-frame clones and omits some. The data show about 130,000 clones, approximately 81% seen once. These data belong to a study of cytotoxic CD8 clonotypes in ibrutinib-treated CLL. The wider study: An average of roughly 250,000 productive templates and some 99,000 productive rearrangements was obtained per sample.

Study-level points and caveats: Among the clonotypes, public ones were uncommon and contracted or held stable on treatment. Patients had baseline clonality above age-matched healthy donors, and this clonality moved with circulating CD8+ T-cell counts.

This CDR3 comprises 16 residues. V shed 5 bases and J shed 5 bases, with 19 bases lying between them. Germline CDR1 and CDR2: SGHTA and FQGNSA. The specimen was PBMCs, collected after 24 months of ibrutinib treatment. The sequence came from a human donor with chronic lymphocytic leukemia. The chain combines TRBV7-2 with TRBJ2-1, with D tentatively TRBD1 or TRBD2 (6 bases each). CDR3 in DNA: TGTGCCAGCAGCCCCCAGGGGCGGGCTAGCGACAATGAGCAGTTCTTC. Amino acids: CASSPQGRASDNEQFF.